One and the same sample provided the 9 T cell receptor beta chains below, sequenced in a study of blood T cell repertoires in COVID-19. Profiled with immunoSEQ multiplex PCR; TCRdb holds only in-frame clones, not every one. The sample contains just over 95,000 clones, around 81% of which appear only once. The sample consisted of peripheral blood. Receptor source: a man in his sixties with acute or convalescent COVID-19.

The chain couples TRBV28 to TRBJ2-1, with 11 bases fitting TRBD1. Germline CDR1 MDHEN, CDR2 SYDVKM. The ends lost 5 bases at V and 8 bases at J; junction bases unmatched: 11. The CDR3 is made up of 16 amino acids. The chain's CDR3 is CASSAFGTGGDDEQFF. DNA for the CDR3: TGTGCCAGCAGTGCCTTCGGGACAGGGGGGGATGATGAGCAGTTCTTC.

V is TRBV18 and J is TRBJ1-6; 9 bases match TRBD1. This CDR3 is built from 16 residues. Per the germline V gene, CDR1 is KGHSH and CDR2 is LQKENI. J gave up 8 bases and V 3 bases, and 8 bases lay outside the gene matches. The CDR3 spells CASSPSGTGSYSPLHF. The DNA of the CDR3 is TGTGCCAGCTCACCCTCCGGGACAGGGTCATATTCACCCCTCCACTTT.

This clone was recorded a few times. The genes are TRBV5-1 and TRBJ2-7; tentative D call: TRBD2 (6 bases). From germline, CDR1 is SGHRS and CDR2 YFSETQ. The CDR3 totals 15 residues. V lost 0 bases to trimming and J lost 7 bases, with 17 bases between them. The DNA for the CDR3 is TGCGCCAGCAGCTTGGGCGGGTGGACCGCGGGGGAGCAGTACTTC. This translates into CASSLGGWTAGEQYF.

J is TRBJ2-7 and V is TRBV6-5, with D perhaps matching TRBD1 (6 bases). V lost 6 bases and J 1 base, leaving 16 bases between the germline ends. Germline V gene sequence: CDR1 MNHEY, CDR2 SVGAGI. CDR3 size: 15 residues. CDR3: CASRSGAAISYEQYF. CDR3 nucleotides: TGTGCCAGCAGATCAGGGGCAGCGATTTCCTACGAGCAGTACTTC.

The gene calls are TRBV12-5 and TRBJ1-5; 8 bases line up with TRBD1. Germline CDR1 reads LGHNT; CDR2 reads FRNRAP. CDR3 length equals 14 residues. With V trimmed by 3 bases and J by 5 bases, 3 bases remained unmatched. DNA of the CDR3: TGTGCTAGTGGTTTTGGACAGGGCGATCAGCCCCAGCATTTT. Translation: CASGFGQGDQPQHF.

The chain combines TRBV5-6 with TRBJ2-6; the D is unclear. The CDR3 runs 18 residues. The germline CDR1 and CDR2 sequences are SGHDT and YYEEEE. Deletions cut 0 bases from V and 0 bases from J, with 13 bases between. The CDR3 protein is CASSLALHGASGANVLTF. The CDR3 region has the DNA TGTGCCAGCAGCTTGGCCCTTCATGGAGCCTCTGGGGCCAACGTCCTGACTTTC.

The V call is TRBV4-1, the J call TRBJ2-2; tentative D call: TRBD2 (5 bases). The CDR3 has 16 amino acids. Trimming took 4 bases from V and 3 from J, leaving 15 bases between them. CDR1 is MGHRA and CDR2 is YSYEKL in the germline V gene. CDR3 protein: CASSRSAGEYTGELFF. The CDR3 region has the DNA TGCGCCAGCAGCCGCTCCGCCGGGGAGTACACCGGGGAGCTGTTTTTT.

V and J are TRBV30 and TRBJ2-7, with TRBD2 as a possible D gene (5 bases). V gave up 0 bases and J gave up 6 bases, with 12 bases separating them. There are 13 residues in the CDR3. Germline values: CDR1 GTSNPN, CDR2 SVGIG (reference sequence). The CDR3, as DNA: TGTGCCTGGAGTGTCAAGGTGGCGGGCGAGCAGTACGTC. Translating it yields CAWSVKVAGEQYV.

The rearrangement joins TRBV4-1 to TRBJ1-5; TRBD1 matches 9 bases. The CDR3 extends over 15 amino acids. The trim removed 4 bases at V and 6 bases at J, leaving 7 bases unmatched. From germline, CDR1 is MGHRA and CDR2 YSYEKL. CDR3 region: CASSPRTGAGQPQHF. The DNA of the CDR3 is TGCGCCAGCAGCCCGAGGACAGGGGCCGGTCAGCCCCAGCATTTT.